The clone carrying this T cell receptor beta chain appeared a few times. This sample was taken from a study of blood T cells in healthy people across ages. The CDR3 runs to 17 residues. Trimming cost V 4 bases and J 0 bases, with 19 bases left between them. Using a J-beta primer mix together with a sample-barcoded 5' primer, a second PCR was run for 7 to 11 cycles. In TCRdb, the 5' RACE reads were re-called with MiXCR into one record per CDR3 protein. The table includes 650,000 to 800,000 distinct CDR3 sequences, about 42% detected once. The J gene is TRBJ2-7, the V gene TRBV12-3 or TRBV12-4; no clear D. Sequenced: blood. The sequence came from a man in his 60s in good health. CDR3 DNA sequence: TGTGCCAGCAGTTGGTCGGGTTGGGCAGGAGCCTCCTACGAGCAGTACTTC. As protein: CASSWSGWAGASYEQYF.